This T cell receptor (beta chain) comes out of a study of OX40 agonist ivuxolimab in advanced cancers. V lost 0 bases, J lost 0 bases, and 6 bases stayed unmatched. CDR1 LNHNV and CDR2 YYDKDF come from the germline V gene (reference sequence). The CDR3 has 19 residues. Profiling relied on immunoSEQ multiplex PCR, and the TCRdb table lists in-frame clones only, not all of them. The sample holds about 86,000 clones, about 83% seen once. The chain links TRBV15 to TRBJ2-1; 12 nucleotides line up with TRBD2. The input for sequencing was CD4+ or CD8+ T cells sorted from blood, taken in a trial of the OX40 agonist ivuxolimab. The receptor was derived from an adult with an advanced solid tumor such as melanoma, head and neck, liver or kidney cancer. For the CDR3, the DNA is TGTGCCACCAGCAGAGATTCTAGCGGGAGGGAGAGCTCCTACAATGAGCAGTTCTTC. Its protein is CATSRDSSGRESSYNEQFF.